These 9 T cell receptor beta chains were sequenced from one sample in a study of T-cell memory formation after mild COVID-19. Each CDR3 protein gets one entry after TCRdb re-called the 5' RACE reads with MiXCR. The table records a few hundred thousand distinct CDR3 sequences, over 13% of them present only once. Sequencing used PBMCs or a T cell subset sorted from them (not recorded which). Receptor source: a young man who had mild COVID-19 (a few samples of this study predate the infection). Cell type and time point are not known.

The V and J genes are TRBV20-1 and TRBJ2-7; no reliable D call. Germline CDR1 is DFQATT and CDR2 is SNEGSKA (reference sequence). Trimming cost V 5 bases and J 3 bases, with 20 bases left between them. CDR3 size: 15 residues. As DNA, the CDR3 is TGCAGTGCTGACCGAAGTAGTCGGGTTAACTACGAGCAGTACGTC. This translates into CSADRSSRVNYEQYV.

The V and J genes are TRBV2 and TRBJ2-5; 8 bases fit TRBD2. The CDR3 runs 16 residues. V was pared by 3 bases and J by 2 bases, with 8 bases of the junction left unmatched. Germline values: CDR1 SNHLY, CDR2 FYNNEI. The CDR3 DNA reads TGTGCCAGCAGTGACGGCAGCGGGGGACTGCAAGAGACCCAGTACTTC. Protein sequence: CASSDGSGGLQETQYF.

About this clonotype itself: The conserved phenylalanine or tryptophan normally closing the CDR3 is absent here, so this likely arose from a read error. The DNA is left out, because the CDR3 cannot be placed on it with certainty; the CDR3 is given as TCRdb lists it. The chain couples TRBV12-3 or TRBV12-4 to TRBJ2-3; the table calls TRBD2, which could not be checked here. Including both end residues, the CDR3 is 16 amino acids long. The CDR3 sequence is CASSSARGRLAGEERV.

The chain carries TRBV19 and TRBJ2-5; TRBD1 aligns across 9 bases. CDR1 and CDR2 (germline): LNHDA, SQIVND (reference sequence). The trim removed 8 bases at V and 5 bases at J, leaving 12 bases unmatched. The CDR3 runs 15 residues. This CDR3 reads CASGTGGRLWETQYF. DNA of the CDR3: TGTGCCAGTGGAACAGGGGGCCGGCTTTGGGAGACCCAGTACTTC.

This clonotype came up a few times. J is TRBJ1-5 and V is TRBV6-2 or TRBV6-3; unclear D gene. CDR3 length: 15 residues. V was shortened by 6 bases and J by 0 bases, with 12 bases between the two germline ends. Germline V gene data show CDR1 as MNHEY and CDR2 as SVGEGT. CDR3 sequence: CASSGGGYSNQPQHF. CDR3 DNA: TGTGCCAGCAGCGGCGGAGGGTATAGCAATCAGCCCCAGCATTTT.

The gene calls are TRBV5-1 and TRBJ1-4, with 8 nucleotides matching TRBD1. CDR1 is SGHRS and CDR2 is YFSETQ in the germline V gene. CDR3 length equals 13 residues. V lost 4 bases to trimming and J lost 6 bases; unmatched junction nucleotides: 2. CDR3 in amino acids: CASSPTGDEKLFF. The CDR3 region has the DNA TGCGCCAGCAGCCCGACAGGGGATGAAAAACTGTTTTTT.

This sequence joins TRBV10-3 and TRBJ2-7; D not certain. Germline-derived CDR1 and CDR2 are ENHRY and SYGVKD. V lost 2 bases and J lost 0, with 5 bases in between. The CDR3 has 13 amino acids. The CDR3 sequence is CAISEPSSYEQYF. The CDR3 region has the DNA TGTGCCATCAGTGAGCCTAGCTCCTACGAGCAGTACTTC.

The V call is TRBV6-2 or TRBV6-3, the J call TRBJ1-1; D remains ambiguous. Germline CDR1 is MNHEY and CDR2 is SVGEGT. Deletions cut 7 bases from V and 4 bases from J, with 10 bases between. CDR3 length equals 12 residues. CDR3 in DNA: TGTGCCAGCACCCTAATGGGCACTGAAGCTTTCTTT. Residues: CASTLMGTEAFF.

This clonotype has more than one count but fewer than ten. This chain links TRBV5-5 with TRBJ1-6; TRBD1 might be the D (5 bases). V lost 0 bases, J lost 19 bases, and 11 bases lay in between. Germline lookup yields CDR1 SGHKS and CDR2 YYEKEE (reference sequence). This CDR3 is 11 amino acids long. CDR3: CASSLGGDSHF. The CDR3 region has the DNA TGTGCCAGCAGCTTGGGCGGGGACTCGCACTTT.